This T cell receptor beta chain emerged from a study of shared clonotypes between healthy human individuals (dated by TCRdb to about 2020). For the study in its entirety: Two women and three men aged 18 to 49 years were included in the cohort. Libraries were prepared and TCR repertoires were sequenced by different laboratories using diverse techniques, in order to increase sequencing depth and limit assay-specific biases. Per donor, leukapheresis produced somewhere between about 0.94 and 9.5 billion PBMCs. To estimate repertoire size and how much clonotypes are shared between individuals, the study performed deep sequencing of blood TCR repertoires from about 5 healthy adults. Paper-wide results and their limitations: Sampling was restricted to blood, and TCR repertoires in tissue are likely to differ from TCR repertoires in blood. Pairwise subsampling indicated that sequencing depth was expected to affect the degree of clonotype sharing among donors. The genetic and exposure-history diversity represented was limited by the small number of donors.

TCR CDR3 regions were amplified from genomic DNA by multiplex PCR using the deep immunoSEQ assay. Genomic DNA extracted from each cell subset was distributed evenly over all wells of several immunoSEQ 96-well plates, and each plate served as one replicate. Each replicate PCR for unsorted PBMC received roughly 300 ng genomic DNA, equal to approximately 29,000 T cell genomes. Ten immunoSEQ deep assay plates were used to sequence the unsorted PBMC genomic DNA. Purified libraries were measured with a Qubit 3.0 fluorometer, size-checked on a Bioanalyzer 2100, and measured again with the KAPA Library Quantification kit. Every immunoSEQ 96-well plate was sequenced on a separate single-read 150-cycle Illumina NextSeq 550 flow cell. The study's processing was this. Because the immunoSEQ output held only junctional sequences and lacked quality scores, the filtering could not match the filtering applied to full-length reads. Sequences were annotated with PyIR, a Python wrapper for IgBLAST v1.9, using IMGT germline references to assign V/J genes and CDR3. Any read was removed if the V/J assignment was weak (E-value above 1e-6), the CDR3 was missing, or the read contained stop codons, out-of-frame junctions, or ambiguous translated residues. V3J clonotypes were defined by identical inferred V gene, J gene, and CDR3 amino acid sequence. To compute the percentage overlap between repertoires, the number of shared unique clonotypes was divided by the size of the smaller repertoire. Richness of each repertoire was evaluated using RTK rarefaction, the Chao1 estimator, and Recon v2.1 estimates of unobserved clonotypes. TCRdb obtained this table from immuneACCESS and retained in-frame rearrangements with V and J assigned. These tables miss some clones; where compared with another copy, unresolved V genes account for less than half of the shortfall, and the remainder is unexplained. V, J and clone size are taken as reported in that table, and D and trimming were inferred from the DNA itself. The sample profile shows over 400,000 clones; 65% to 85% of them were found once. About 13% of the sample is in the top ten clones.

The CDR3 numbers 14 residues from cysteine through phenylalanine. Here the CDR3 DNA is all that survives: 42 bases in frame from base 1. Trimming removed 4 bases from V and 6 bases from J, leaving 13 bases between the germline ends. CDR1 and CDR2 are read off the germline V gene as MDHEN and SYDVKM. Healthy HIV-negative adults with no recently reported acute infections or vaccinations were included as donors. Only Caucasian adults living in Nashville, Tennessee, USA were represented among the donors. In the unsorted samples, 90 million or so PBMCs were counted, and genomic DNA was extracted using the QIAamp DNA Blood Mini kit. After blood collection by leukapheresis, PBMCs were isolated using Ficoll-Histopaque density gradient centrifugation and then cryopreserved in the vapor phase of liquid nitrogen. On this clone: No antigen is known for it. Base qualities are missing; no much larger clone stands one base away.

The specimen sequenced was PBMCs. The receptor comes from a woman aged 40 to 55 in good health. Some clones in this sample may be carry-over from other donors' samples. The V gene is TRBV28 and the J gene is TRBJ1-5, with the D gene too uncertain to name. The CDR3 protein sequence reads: CASSSPGGFQPQHF. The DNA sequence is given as TGTGCCAGCAGTTCCCCCGGCGGTTTTCAGCCCCAGCATTTT.